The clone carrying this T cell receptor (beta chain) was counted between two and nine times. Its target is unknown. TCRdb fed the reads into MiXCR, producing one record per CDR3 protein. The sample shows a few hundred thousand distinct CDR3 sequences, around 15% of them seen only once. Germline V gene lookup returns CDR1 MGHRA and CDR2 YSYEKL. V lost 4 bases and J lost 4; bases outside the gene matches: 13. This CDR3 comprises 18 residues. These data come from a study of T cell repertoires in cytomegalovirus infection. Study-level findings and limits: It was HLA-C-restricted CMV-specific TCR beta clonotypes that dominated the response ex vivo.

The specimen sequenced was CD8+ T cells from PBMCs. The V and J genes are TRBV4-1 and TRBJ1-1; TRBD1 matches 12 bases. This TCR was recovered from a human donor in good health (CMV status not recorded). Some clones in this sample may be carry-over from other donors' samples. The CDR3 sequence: CASSPTPGTGGRFTEAFF. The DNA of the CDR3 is TGCGCCAGCAGCCCTACCCCCGGGACAGGGGGCCGGTTCACTGAAGCTTTCTTT.